One and the same sample provided the 15 T cell receptor beta chains below, sequenced in a study of cytomegalovirus exposure and HLA in healthy donors. Amplification used 60 Vbeta primers and 13 Jbeta primers. Libraries were prepared by immunoSEQ multiplex PCR; TCRdb keeps only in-frame clonotypes and omits some of them. Of 150,000 to 180,000 clones in the sample, approximately 80% were seen once. The sequenced material came from PBMCs. Receptor source: a man younger than 45 in good health and CMV-seropositive.

The rearrangement joins TRBV6-5 to TRBJ2-7; 9 bases fit TRBD2. The V gene end was trimmed by 7 bases and the J gene end by 3 bases; junction bases not matched to a gene: 4. The CDR3 covers 13 residues. CDR1 is MNHEY and CDR2 is SVGAGI in the germline V gene. The chain's CDR3 is CASTASGNYEQYF. For the CDR3, the DNA is TGTGCCAGCACCGCTAGCGGGAACTACGAGCAGTACTTC.

This rearrangement joins TRBV7-8 to TRBJ2-1; D perhaps matches TRBD1 (6 bases). CDR1 SGHVS and CDR2 FQNEAQ come from the germline V gene. CDR3 length: 16 residues. The V end was cut by 6 bases, the J end by 7 bases, with 22 bases between. The CDR3 DNA reads TGTGCCAGCAGGCGGTTTTGGTCCGGACAGAATAATGAGCAGTTCTTC. This gives the protein CASRRFWSGQNNEQFF.

The V call is TRBV9, the J call TRBJ2-3, with 7 positions matching TRBD1. The CDR3 contains 15 residues. With 4 bases clipped from V and 0 bases from J, the junction kept 5 bases outside the gene matches. Germline V lookup: CDR1 SGDLS, CDR2 YYNGEE. This chain's CDR3 is CASSPRQGSTDTQYF. In nucleotides, the CDR3 is TGTGCCAGCAGCCCGCGACAGGGCAGCACAGATACGCAGTATTTT.

J is TRBJ2-7 and V is TRBV15; 8 bases match TRBD2. Germline values: CDR1 LNHNV, CDR2 YYDKDF (reference sequence). This CDR3 region has 15 residues. With 5 bases clipped from V and 0 bases from J, the junction kept 6 bases outside the gene matches. DNA for the CDR3: TGTGCCACCAGCGCCGGACTAGCCGTCTCCTACGAGCAGTACTTC. Its protein is CATSAGLAVSYEQYF.

This chain connects TRBV5-4 to TRBJ2-5, with 10 bases that match TRBD1. V lost 0 bases to trimming and J lost 5 bases; unmatched junction nucleotides: 4. The CDR3 is made up of 15 amino acids. Germline values: CDR1 SGHNT, CDR2 YYREEE (reference sequence). In DNA form, the CDR3 reads TGTGCCAGCAGCTTGGCCAAGGACAGGGGGGAGACCCAGTACTTC. Protein: CASSLAKDRGETQYF.

The genes are TRBV29-1 and TRBJ2-1; 14 positions match TRBD2. Germline V gene sequence: CDR1 SQVTM, CDR2 ANQGSEA. This CDR3 has 17 residues. The ends lost 6 bases at V and 0 bases at J; junction bases unmatched: 7. The CDR3 nucleotides are TGCAGCGTCGTACCCGGGACTAGCGGGAGCTCCTACAATGAGCAGTTCTTC. Translating it yields CSVVPGTSGSSYNEQFF.

V usage is TRBV7-3 and J usage is TRBJ1-3, with unresolved D. CDR3 length equals 17 residues. Looked up from germline, CDR1 is SGHTA and CDR2 is FQGTGA. Trimming removed 0 bases at V and 4 bases at J, with 16 bases between. The DNA for the CDR3 is TGTGCCAGCAGCTTAACTTTAACGAGATTCGCCGGAAACACCATATATTTT. This translates into CASSLTLTRFAGNTIYF.

The chain joins TRBV7-2 to TRBJ2-3, with TRBD2 matching 10 bases. CDR3 length: 18 amino acids. CDR1 and CDR2 from the germline V gene are SGHTA and FQGNSA. The V and J ends lost 5 bases and 4 bases, in that order; junction bases with no gene match: 15. DNA for the CDR3: TGTGCCAGCAGCGCCCGCTTCATAGCGGGAGGAAGATCAGATACGCAGTATTTT. Its protein product is CASSARFIAGGRSDTQYF.

The DNA for the CDR3 is TGTGCCAGCAGCTTAGCCGCCACCGGGACAGCTTACAATGAGCAGTTCTTC. This gives the protein CASSLAATGTAYNEQFF. The gene calls are TRBV7-8 and TRBJ2-1, with 7 bases that match TRBD1. In germline, CDR1 is SGHVS, CDR2 FQNEAQ. The CDR3 runs 17 residues. J lost 4 bases, V lost 0 bases, and 9 bases had no gene match. The full variable domain, completed using reference TRBV7-8 and TRBJ2-1, is GAGVSQSPRYKVAKRGQDVALRCDPISGHVSLFWYQQALGQGPEFLTYFQNEAQLDKSGLPSDRFFAERPEGSVSTLKIQRTQQEDSAVYLCASSLAATGTAYNEQFFGPGTRLTVL.

This chain joins TRBV10-3 and TRBJ2-5, with TRBD2 matching 9 bases. The length of the CDR3 is 14 residues. V trimming: 6 bases; J trimming: 5 bases; junction bases outside the gene matches: 7. Germline V CDR1 and CDR2: ENHRY, SYGVKD. CDR3: CAISSAGGGETQYF. CDR3 in DNA: TGTGCCATCAGCTCAGCGGGAGGAGGGGAGACCCAGTACTTC.

This chain connects TRBV5-1 to TRBJ2-7; TRBD1 matches at 9 bases. Trimming took 3 bases from V and 5 from J; bases not matched to a gene: 18. The CDR3 is made up of 18 amino acids. Germline values: CDR1 SGHRS, CDR2 YFSETQ. CDR3 amino acids: CASSSPPGTGHHRNEQYF. The CDR3 DNA is TGCGCCAGCAGCTCGCCCCCCGGGACAGGGCATCACCGGAACGAGCAGTACTTC. The full variable domain, rest sourced from reference TRBV5-1 and TRBJ2-7, is KAGVTQTPRYLIKTRGQQVTLSCSPISGHRSVSWYQQTPGQGLQFLFEYFSETQRNKGNFPGRFSGRQFSNSRSEMNVSTLELGDSALYLCASSSPPGTGHHRNEQYFGPGTRLTVT.

The V call is TRBV5-1, the J call TRBJ2-2, with 14 bases that match TRBD2. The germline V gene has CDR1 SGHRS and CDR2 YFSETQ. The CDR3 is 17 amino acids. J was trimmed by 7 bases and V by 6 bases; bases with no gene match: 11. CDR3 coding DNA: TGCGCCAGCACCAACGCGGGACTAGCGGGAGCGGGCGGGGAGCTGTTTTTT. Translated, it gives CASTNAGLAGAGGELFF.

This rearrangement joins TRBV28 to TRBJ2-7; D is possibly TRBD2 (6 bases). The CDR3 length is 14 residues. Per germline, CDR1 MDHEN and CDR2 SYDVKM. V was clipped by 8 bases and J by 0 bases, with 14 bases between them. CDR3 in amino acids: CASRSMGGSYEQYF. The CDR3, as DNA: TGTGCCAGCCGATCGATGGGGGGCTCCTACGAGCAGTACTTC.

The chain joins TRBV19 to TRBJ2-5, with D unresolved. The germline V gene has CDR1 LNHDA and CDR2 SQIVND (reference sequence). Trimming took 5 bases from V and 1 from J, leaving 8 bases between them. There are 13 residues in the CDR3. The CDR3 DNA follows: TGTGCCAGTAGTGTCGGAGCCCAAGAGACCCAGTACTTC. Amino acids: CASSVGAQETQYF.

Only a few counts were recorded for this clone. The CDR3 reads CASSQDRLAGAGDTQYF. CDR3 bases: TGTGCCAGCAGCCAAGACAGACTAGCGGGAGCTGGAGATACGCAGTATTTT. This chain links TRBV4-2 with TRBJ2-3; 12 nucleotides line up with TRBD2. The CDR3 sequence is 17 residues long. CDR1 and CDR2 (germline): LGHNA, YNFKEQ. J lost 5 bases, V lost 0 bases, and 6 bases had no gene match.